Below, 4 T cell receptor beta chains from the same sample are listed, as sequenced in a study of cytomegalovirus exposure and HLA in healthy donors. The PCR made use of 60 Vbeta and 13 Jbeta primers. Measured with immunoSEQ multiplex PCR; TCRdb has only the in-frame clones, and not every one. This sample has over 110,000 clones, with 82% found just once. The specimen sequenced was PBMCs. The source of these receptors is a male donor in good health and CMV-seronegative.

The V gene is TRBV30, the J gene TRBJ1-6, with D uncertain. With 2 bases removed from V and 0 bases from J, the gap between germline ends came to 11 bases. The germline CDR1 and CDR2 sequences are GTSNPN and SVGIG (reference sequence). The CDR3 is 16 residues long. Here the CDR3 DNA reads TGTGCCTGGAGTAGGGAGAAGGTCTCCTATAATTCACCCCTCCACTTT. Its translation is CAWSREKVSYNSPLHF.

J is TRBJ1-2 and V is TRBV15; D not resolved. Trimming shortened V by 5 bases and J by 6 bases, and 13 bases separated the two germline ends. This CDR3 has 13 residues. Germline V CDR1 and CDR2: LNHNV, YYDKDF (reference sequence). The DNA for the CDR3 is TGTGCCACCAGCGGTTCGACAATCCATGGCTACACCTTC. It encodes CATSGSTIHGYTF.

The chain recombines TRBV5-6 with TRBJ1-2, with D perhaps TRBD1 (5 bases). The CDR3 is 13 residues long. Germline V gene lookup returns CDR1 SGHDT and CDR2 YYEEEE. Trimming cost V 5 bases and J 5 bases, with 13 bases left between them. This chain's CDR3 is CASRGRAEYGYTF. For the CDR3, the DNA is TGTGCCAGCAGGGGCAGGGCAGAGTATGGCTACACCTTC.

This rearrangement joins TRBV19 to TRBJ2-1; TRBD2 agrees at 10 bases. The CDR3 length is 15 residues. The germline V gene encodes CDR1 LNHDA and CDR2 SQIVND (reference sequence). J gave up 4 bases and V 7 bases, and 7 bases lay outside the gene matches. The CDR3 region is CASMGLAGVYNEQFF. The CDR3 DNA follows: TGTGCCAGTATGGGGCTAGCGGGGGTTTACAATGAGCAGTTCTTC.